This TCR beta chain was documented in a study of identical twins. Germline V gene sequence: CDR1 SGHVS, CDR2 FQNEAQ. This CDR3 comprises 15 residues. The V gene end was trimmed by 9 bases and the J gene end by 6 bases; junction bases not matched to a gene: 14. TCRdb re-analysed the 5' RACE reads in MiXCR, keeping a single row per CDR3 protein. The sample shows about 660,000 distinct CDR3 sequences, around 8.6% of them seen only once. All donors were healthy Caucasians. This clonotype was counted between two and nine times. This sample also appeared in a second study, on yellow fever vaccine responses in identical twins.

This TCR came from a woman aged 18-29 years in good health. The chain recombines TRBV7-8 with TRBJ2-3; 8 bases agree with TRBD2. The sample was PBMCs. In nucleotides, the CDR3 is TGTGCCAGTAAGCCCGGGACTAGGGGTAATGATACGCAGTATTTT. Translating it yields CASKPGTRGNDTQYF. Full variable domain (outside the CDR3, taken from reference TRBV7-8 and TRBJ2-3): GAGVSQSPRYKVAKRGQDVALRCDPISGHVSLFWYQQALGQGPEFLTYFQNEAQLDKSGLPSDRFFAERPEGSVSTLKIQRTQQEDSAVYLCASKPGTRGNDTQYFGPGTRLTVL.